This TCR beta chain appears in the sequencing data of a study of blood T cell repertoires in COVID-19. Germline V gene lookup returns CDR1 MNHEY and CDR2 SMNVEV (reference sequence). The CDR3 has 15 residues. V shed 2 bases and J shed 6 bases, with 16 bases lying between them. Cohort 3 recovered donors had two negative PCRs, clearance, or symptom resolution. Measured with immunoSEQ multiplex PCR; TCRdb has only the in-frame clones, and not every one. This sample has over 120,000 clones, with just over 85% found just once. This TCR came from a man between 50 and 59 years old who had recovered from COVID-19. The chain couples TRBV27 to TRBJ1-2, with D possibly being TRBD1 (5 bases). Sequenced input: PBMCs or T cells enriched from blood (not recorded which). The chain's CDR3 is CASSLQGNRKNGYTF. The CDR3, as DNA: TGTGCCAGCAGTTTACAGGGTAACAGGAAGAATGGCTACACCTTC.